This T cell receptor beta chain was observed in a study of molecular identifiers for immune sequencing clone quantification. The CDR3 covers 13 residues. Per germline, CDR1 DFQATT and CDR2 SNEGSKA (reference sequence). Whole-study results and caveats: Over 99% of effector molecules, yet under 1% of naive-cell molecules, were held by clones above 20 RNA copies.

For this clonotype: Its antigen is not identified. A read error may account for a junction end that differs from germline.

TCRdb fed the PCR reads into MiXCR, producing one record per CDR3 protein. The sample has about 330,000 distinct CDR3 sequences, roughly a quarter seen once. This chain connects TRBV20-1 to TRBJ1-5; TRBD1 might be the D (6 bases). The sample consisted of naive CD8+ T cells from blood, with Jurkat cell RNA spiked in. Noted subset: FACS-sorted CD8+CD4-CCR7+CD45RA+ naive T cells. This TCR derives from a human donor in good health. Some libraries in this study had Jurkat cell RNA spiked in. CDR3 region: CSARTVGNRPQHF. CDR3 DNA: TGCAGTGCGAGGACAGTAGGCAATCGGCCCCAGCATTTT.